Sequencing of this T cell receptor beta chain was carried out in a study of cytomegalovirus exposure and HLA in healthy donors. Study observations and caveats: In all likelihood, a cluster of highly shared sequence variants was a sequencing artifact. Most TCR sequences were uncommon, yet certain public TCRs appeared in many donors. As was reported, the HLA-A and HLA-B alleles of most subjects were accurately predicted from TCR beta sequences.

The sample holds one count of this clone. The antigen remains unidentified. Healthy bone marrow donors formed the donor group. The CDR3 loop spans 11 amino acids. V lost 4 bases and J lost 6, with 7 bases in between. Germline CDR1 reads DFQATT; CDR2 reads SNEGSKA (reference sequence). 60 Vbeta and 13 Jbeta primers were used in PCR. Clones were sequenced by immunoSEQ multiplex PCR, and TCRdb holds only the in-frame ones, with some missing. The repertoire holds approximately 170,000 clones, roughly 79% seen once, with about 7.9% in the top ten. The specimen sequenced was PBMCs. V usage is TRBV20-1 and J usage is TRBJ1-5; D remains ambiguous. This sequence originates from a male donor in good health and CMV-seropositive. The CDR3 region has the DNA TGCAGTGCTAAGGCAGGTCAGCCCCAGCATTTT. This translates into CSAKAGQPQHF.